This is a list of T cell receptor beta chains from one sample in a study of CD8 T cells in Susac syndrome. TCRdb redid the calling of the immunoSEQ multiplex PCR reads with MiXCR, one entry per CDR3 protein. The sample records tens of thousands of distinct CDR3 sequences, around 94% being singletons. The specimen sequenced was CD8+ T cells from PBMCs. The origin of the receptors is a human donor in good health. CDR3s include the opening cysteine and the closing phenylalanine or tryptophan. Fields, in order: V gene, clone size, D gene, J gene, CDR3 DNA, CDR3 protein. D genes are given only for firm matches. Part of the rows lack a size; the others show once, few, many or a class for expanded clones.

TRBV5-1,NA,NA,TRBJ2-5,TGCGCCAGCAGCTTGCCAGAGCCTACCCAGTACTTC,CASSLPEPTQYF
TRBV7-9,once,NA,TRBJ1-1,TGTGCCAGCGTGGGGGGGGGAGAAGCTTTCTTT,CASVGGGEAFF
TRBV6-1,NA,TRBD1,TRBJ2-1,TGTGCCAGCATTCCTAACCGGGACAGTGCCTACAATGAGCAGTTCTTC,CASIPNRDSAYNEQFF
TRBV27,NA,NA,TRBJ2-5,TGTGCCAGCAGTTTATCGTGGGTGGGCCAAGAGACCCAGTACTTC,CASSLSWVGQETQYF
TRBV20-1,NA,TRBD2,TRBJ2-1,TGCAGTGCTAGAAAGCTAGCGGGAGGGCCTCACGTAATCAATGAGCAGTTCTTC,CSARKLAGGPHVINEQFF
TRBV7-6,NA,NA,TRBJ1-1,TGTGCCAGCAGCCACAGGTTAGACACTGAAGCTTTCTTT,CASSHRLDTEAFF
TRBV9,NA,NA,TRBJ1-2,TGTGCCAGCAGCGTAGCAGGGGACTATGGCTACACCTTC,CASSVAGDYGYTF
TRBV7-9,NA,NA,TRBJ2-4,TGTGCCAGCAGCTTTGGGGACATTCAGTACTTC,CASSFGDIQYF
TRBV29-1,few,NA,TRBJ2-1,TGCAGCGTTGAGGCGAGCGGGTACAATGAGCAGTTCTTC,CSVEASGYNEQFF
TRBV12-3/TRBV12-4,NA,TRBD1,TRBJ1-1,TGTGCCAGCAGTTTAGACCCGGACAGGGGTTCAATGAACACTGAAGCTTTCTTT,CASSLDPDRGSMNTEAFF
TRBV5-6,NA,TRBD1,TRBJ1-2,TGTGCCAGCAGCTTGGGGACAGGCTATAACTATGGCTACACCTTC,CASSLGTGYNYGYTF
TRBV9,NA,NA,TRBJ2-3,TGTGCCAGCAGCGTTCACGGGGGTTCCACAGATACGCAGTATTTT,CASSVHGGSTDTQYF
TRBV5-1,NA,TRBD2,TRBJ2-1,TGCGCCAGCAGCTTGGCCGTAAATAGCGGGGAAAATGAGCAGTTCTTC,CASSLAVNSGENEQFF
TRBV20-1,NA,TRBD1,TRBJ1-5,TGCAGTGCTAGAGAAACAGGGGATAGCAATCAGCCCCAGCATTTT,CSARETGDSNQPQHF
TRBV7-8,NA,NA,TRBJ2-3,TGTGCCAGCAGGACGCATCCGGGCACAGATACGCAGTATTTT,CASRTHPGTDTQYF
TRBV11-2,NA,TRBD2,TRBJ2-1,TGTGCCAGCAGCTTTGGTAGCGGGAGGCCGGGGAACAATGAGCAGTTCTTC,CASSFGSGRPGNNEQFF
TRBV13,NA,NA,TRBJ1-3,TGTGCCAGCAGCTTAGGGGAGCGTGGAAACACCATATATTTT,CASSLGERGNTIYF
TRBV6-1,NA,NA,TRBJ1-2,TGTGCCAGCAGTGAGCCTACAGGGATCCGCTACACCTTC,CASSEPTGIRYTF
TRBV4-1,NA,NA,TRBJ2-7,TGCGCCAGCAGCCTCGCCGGGCTAGCCCACGAGCAGTACTTC,CASSLAGLAHEQYF
TRBV2,NA,NA,TRBJ2-3,TGTGCCAACCCCTCAGGGGCGGGGGCTACAGATACGCAGTATTTT,CANPSGAGATDTQYF
TRBV3-1,NA,TRBD2,TRBJ2-6,TGTGCCAGCAGCCCGACTAGCGGCTCTGGGGCCAACGTCCTGACTTTC,CASSPTSGSGANVLTF
TRBV27,NA,TRBD2,TRBJ2-1,TGTGCCAGCTCGGGACTAGCGAATGAGCAGTTCTTC,CASSGLANEQFF
TRBV27,once,NA,TRBJ2-7,TGTGCCAGCAGTCCCCCCGGCGGACGGACAGACTACGAGCAGTACTTC,CASSPPGGRTDYEQYF
TRBV5-1,NA,NA,TRBJ2-1,TGCGCCAGCAGCCGCGACAGGACCTCCTACAATGAGCAGTTCTTC,CASSRDRTSYNEQFF
TRBV20-1,NA,NA,TRBJ2-7,TGCAGTGCTAGAGGGGGGGACACGAGTTACGAGCAGTACTTC,CSARGGDTSYEQYF
TRBV27,NA,TRBD1,TRBJ1-1,TGTGCCAGCAGTGCCCACAGGGGGATGAACACTGAAGCTTTCTTT,CASSAHRGMNTEAFF
TRBV6-2/TRBV6-3,NA,NA,TRBJ2-7,TGTGCCAGCAGGTCGGGACACCCCGAGCAGTACTTC,CASRSGHPEQYF
TRBV12-3/TRBV12-4,NA,TRBD1,TRBJ1-5,TGTGCCAGCACCCCCGACAGGGGCCAGCCCCAGCATTTT,CASTPDRGQPQHF
TRBV7-9,NA,NA,TRBJ2-5,TGTGCCAGCAGCTTAGTTTCGTGGTACCAAGAGACCCAGTACTTC,CASSLVSWYQETQYF
TRBV27,NA,TRBD1,TRBJ2-1,TGTGCCAGCAGCGTTATGGGACAGGTATCCTACAATGAGCAGTTCTTC,CASSVMGQVSYNEQFF
TRBV5-1,NA,NA,TRBJ2-5,TGCGCCAGCAGCTTGAAACAGAAAGAGACCCAGTACTTC,CASSLKQKETQYF
TRBV27,NA,TRBD1,TRBJ1-2,TGTGCCAGCAGTGTCACAGGGGGCCACGGCTACACCTTC,CASSVTGGHGYTF
TRBV3-1,NA,TRBD1,TRBJ2-7,TGTGCCAGATCAAACAGGGGCTCCTACGAGCAGTACTTC,CARSNRGSYEQYF
TRBV12-3/TRBV12-4,NA,NA,TRBJ2-5,TGTGCCAGCAGTTTACCAGGCGCGAAAGAGACCCAGTACTTC,CASSLPGAKETQYF
TRBV27,NA,NA,TRBJ2-5,TGTGCCAGCAGCCCCGGGACCCAAAGCGATCGGGAGACCCAGTACTTC,CASSPGTQSDRETQYF
TRBV18,NA,NA,TRBJ1-1,TGTGCCAGCTCGCCCTACTTTAGAATCGGGAAGAACACTGAAGCTTTCTTT,CASSPYFRIGKNTEAFF
TRBV13,NA,NA,TRBJ1-1,TGTGCCAGCAGCTTACAGTTGGGGGAAGCTTTCTTT,CASSLQLGEAFF
TRBV7-9,NA,NA,TRBJ2-7,TGTGCCAGCAGCTTAGTTTTCAGGGGAGGCGAGCAGTACTTC,CASSLVFRGGEQYF
TRBV6-2/TRBV6-3,NA,NA,TRBJ2-7,TGTGCCAGCAGTTCTAATCCTGGCGAGCAGTACTTC,CASSSNPGEQYF
TRBV6-5,NA,NA,TRBJ1-2,TGTGCCAGCAGTTCCGACAGGATTAGACAAAACTATGGCTACACCTTC,CASSSDRIRQNYGYTF
TRBV6-1,NA,TRBD1,TRBJ1-6,TGTGCCAGCAGGCCCCAGATTACAGGGGTTAATTCACCCCTCCACTTT,CASRPQITGVNSPLHF
TRBV20-1,NA,NA,TRBJ2-7,TGCAGTGCTAGAGCTAGGGCCACCTACGAGCAGTACTTC,CSARARATYEQYF
TRBV29-1,NA,TRBD2,TRBJ2-7,TGCAGCGCCATGACTAGCTTGGGGGACGAGCAGTACTTC,CSAMTSLGDEQYF
TRBV13,few,NA,TRBJ1-1,TGTGCCAGCAGCCCCGGGACGGTGAACACTGAAGCTTTCTTT,CASSPGTVNTEAFF
TRBV19,NA,NA,TRBJ2-5,TGTGCCAGTAGTATAGTCGGTGAGGAGACCCAGTACTTC,CASSIVGEETQYF
TRBV9,NA,NA,TRBJ1-5,TGTGCCAGCAGCGTAGGTACGGGGCCCCAGCATTTT,CASSVGTGPQHF
TRBV5-5,NA,NA,TRBJ2-1,TGTGCCAGCAGCTTGGAATTCAGGGGCTATGAGCAGTTCTTC,CASSLEFRGYEQFF
TRBV14,NA,NA,TRBJ2-1,TGTGCCAGCAGCCAAGAATACGGCACCTACAATGAGCAGTTCTTC,CASSQEYGTYNEQFF
TRBV12-5,NA,TRBD1,TRBJ1-2,TGTGCTAGTGTTATGACAGGGCCTGATGGCTACACCTTC,CASVMTGPDGYTF
TRBV11-2,NA,TRBD2,TRBJ2-5,TGTGCCAGCACCCTAACTAGCGAGGAGACCCAGTACTTC,CASTLTSEETQYF
TRBV19,NA,NA,TRBJ2-2,TGTGCCAGTAGTTTTGTCGGGGAGCTGTTTTTT,CASSFVGELFF